One sample yielded the 29 T cell receptor beta chains listed below, sequenced in a study of T cells after yellow fever vaccination. TCRdb fed the 5' RACE reads into MiXCR, producing one record per CDR3 protein. The table has 300,000 to 450,000 distinct CDR3 sequences, around 8.1% seen once. The specimen was PBMCs, collected more than 35 days after the first yellow fever vaccination. These receptors came from a man between 18 and 29 years old who received the YFV17D yellow fever vaccine.

V gene TRBV7-9 combines with J gene TRBJ2-1; perhaps TRBD1 as D (6 bases). The CDR3 is 15 residues long. V lost 2 bases and J 5 bases, leaving 13 bases between the germline ends. Germline V CDR1 and CDR2: SEHNR, FQNEAQ (reference sequence). CDR3: CASSLFSGEHNEQFF. The CDR3 region has the DNA TGTGCCAGCAGCTTATTCTCAGGGGAGCACAATGAGCAGTTCTTC.

This clonotype was observed many times. The chain uses TRBV18 and TRBJ1-5, with 10 bases matching TRBD1. The germline CDR1 and CDR2 sequences are KGHSH and LQKENI. This CDR3 spans 15 amino acids. V trimming: 4 bases; J trimming: 4 bases; junction bases outside the gene matches: 4. The CDR3 here is CASSLPGQGNQPQHF. As DNA, the CDR3 is TGTGCCAGCTCACTACCGGGACAGGGGAATCAGCCCCAGCATTTT.

This clonotype was counted only a few times. The rearrangement joins TRBV5-1 to TRBJ2-3, with a possible D match to TRBD2 (6 bases). The germline V gene encodes CDR1 SGHRS and CDR2 YFSETQ. This CDR3 has 13 residues. V gave up 7 bases and J gave up 0 bases, with 9 bases separating them. The CDR3 coding sequence is TGCGCCAGCCACGCGGGGAGCACAGATACGCAGTATTTT. It yields the protein CASHAGSTDTQYF.

This clonotype turned up a few times. The CDR3 protein is CASSVIQTGEQYF. CDR3 sequence (DNA): TGTGCCAGCAGCGTAATCCAAACTGGGGAGCAGTACTTC. The chain has TRBV9 and TRBJ2-7; D unclear. The CDR3 contains 13 residues. With 1 base removed from V and 7 bases from J, the gap between germline ends came to 12 bases. Per germline, CDR1 SGDLS and CDR2 YYNGEE.

The chain uses TRBV12-3 or TRBV12-4 and TRBJ2-6; TRBD1 aligns across 11 bases. Trimming cost V 4 bases and J 1 base; bases outside gene matches: 3. The CDR3 sequence is 17 residues long. In nucleotides, the CDR3 is TGTGCCAGCAGTTCGGGACAGGGGGTGTCTGGGGCCAACGTCCTGACTTTC. Residues: CASSSGQGVSGANVLTF.

The sample holds a few counts of this clonotype. The rearrangement joins TRBV6-1 to TRBJ2-1, with D uncertain. The CDR3 covers 14 residues. Germline-derived CDR1 and CDR2 are MNHNS and SASEGT. V shed 7 bases and J shed 3 bases, with 13 bases lying between them. The CDR3 bases are TGTGCCAGCACCACGGGCGAAATCTACAATGAGCAGTTCTTC. Amino acid sequence: CASTTGEIYNEQFF.

The chain joins TRBV20-1 to TRBJ1-6; D is ambiguous. V dropped 2 bases and J dropped 0 bases, with 20 bases sitting between them. Germline assignment: CDR1 DFQATT and CDR2 SNEGSKA (reference sequence). CDR3 length: 19 amino acids. The CDR3 DNA reads as TGCAGTGCTAGATTAACCTATAGATCAAGCCTCTCCTATAATTCACCCCTCCACTTT. It yields the protein CSARLTYRSSLSYNSPLHF.

This clonotype was counted only a few times. This rearrangement joins TRBV5-1 to TRBJ2-1, with 9 nucleotides matching TRBD2. Germline V gene sequence: CDR1 SGHRS, CDR2 YFSETQ. V gave up 7 bases and J gave up 6 bases; unmatched junction bases: 8. The CDR3 is 14 residues long. The DNA for the CDR3 is TGCGCCAGCGGGAGCGGGGGGACCGCCAATGAGCAGTTCTTC. It is translated as CASGSGGTANEQFF.

This clonotype has at least ten counts. The chain couples TRBV4-1 to TRBJ2-7; TRBD1 matches at 9 bases. Germline-derived CDR1 and CDR2 are MGHRA and YSYEKL. Trimming removed 3 bases from V and 3 bases from J; junction bases left unmatched: 3. The CDR3 loop spans 14 amino acids. CDR3 region: CASSHRDRVYEQYF. In DNA, the CDR3 is TGCGCCAGCAGCCACCGGGACAGGGTCTACGAGCAGTACTTC.

This clonotype was seen a handful of times. The chain employs TRBV12-3 or TRBV12-4 and TRBJ2-2; 9 positions agree with TRBD2. The CDR3 is made up of 14 amino acids. V was pared by 7 bases and J by 6 bases, with 6 bases of the junction left unmatched. CDR3 protein: CASTSGGPPGELFF. The CDR3 DNA reads TGTGCCAGCACGAGCGGGGGGCCCCCCGGGGAGCTGTTTTTT.

This clonotype was found a few times. The genes are TRBV5-1 and TRBJ2-1; 9 bases match TRBD2. CDR3 size: 16 residues. Germline V CDR1 and CDR2: SGHRS, YFSETQ. J lost 3 bases, V lost 6 bases, and 10 bases had no gene match. Here the CDR3 DNA reads TGCGCCAGCACCACACCAGCGGGGGGTCTCTACAATGAGCAGTTCTTC. Its protein product is CASTTPAGGLYNEQFF.

Regarding this clonotype: Since the CDR3 does not end with the conserved phenylalanine or tryptophan, this likely comes from a read error. Because the CDR3's place on the DNA is in doubt, the DNA is left out and the CDR3 is given as listed by TCRdb. The rearrangement uses TRBV13 and TRBJ1-4; the table's TRBD1 call for D was not verified on the DNA. Per the germline V gene, CDR1 is PRHDT and CDR2 is FYEKMQ (reference sequence). The CDR3 is 17 residues long, ends included. CDR3 protein: CASSLGQRQGMWGSPEL.

In its sample, this clonotype was seen a few times. The chain has TRBV11-2 and TRBJ2-2; D possibly corresponds to TRBD2 (6 bases). V dropped 5 bases and J dropped 4 bases, with 14 bases sitting between them. The CDR3 has 15 amino acids. Germline lookup yields CDR1 SGHAT and CDR2 FQNNGV. This CDR3 reads CASSLAGYITGELFF. For the CDR3, the DNA is TGTGCCAGCAGCCTCGCGGGGTACATCACCGGGGAGCTGTTTTTT.

Note on this clonotype: A junction end diverges from the germline sequence, so it may reflect a read error. The rearrangement joins TRBV4-3 to TRBJ2-7, with TRBD1 matching 11 bases. The CDR3 covers 16 residues. CDR1 and CDR2 (germline): LGHNA, YSLEER. CDR3 protein: CASSEDYSGTGGEQYF. The DNA for the CDR3 is TGCGCCAGCAGCGAAGACTACTCCGGGACAGGGGGCGAGCAGTACTTC.

This clonotype was seen more than once but under ten times. The rearrangement links TRBV5-1 to TRBJ2-1; 7 bases agree with TRBD1. CDR1 SGHRS and CDR2 YFSETQ come from the germline V gene. V gave up 2 bases and J gave up 4 bases; unmatched junction bases: 9. The CDR3 spans 16 residues. The CDR3 nucleotides are TGCGCCAGCAGCTTCACACAGGGGTTATTTTACAATGAGCAGTTCTTC. Translating it yields CASSFTQGLFYNEQFF.

The table lists this clonotype with a few counts. The chain has TRBV5-6 and TRBJ1-4, with a weak D call TRBD1 (6 bases). The CDR3 totals 14 residues. Germline-derived CDR1 and CDR2 are SGHDT and YYEEEE. Trimming took 4 bases from V and 4 from J, leaving 11 bases between them. CDR3 sequence reads: CASSKGDGNEKLFF. CDR3 sequence (DNA): TGTGCCAGCAGCAAGGGGGACGGTAATGAAAAACTGTTTTTT.

In this sample, this clonotype turned up a few times. The chain carries TRBV25-1 and TRBJ1-2, with unresolved D. Trimming stripped 0 bases from V and 5 bases from J, with 4 bases between. This CDR3 region has 12 residues. Germline lookup yields CDR1 MGHDK and CDR2 SYGVNS. The CDR3 sequence is CASSEYFYGYTF. The CDR3 DNA follows: TGTGCCAGCAGTGAATATTTTTATGGCTACACCTTC.

A few counts support this clonotype. CDR3 in DNA: TGTGCCAGCAGCTCACAGGGGTACCAAGAGACCCAGTACTTC. Translated, it gives CASSSQGYQETQYF. The chain links TRBV7-9 to TRBJ2-5; 7 bases map to TRBD1. The V gene's germline CDR1 is SEHNR and CDR2 FQNEAQ (reference sequence). CDR3 length: 14 residues. The ends lost 4 bases at V and 0 bases at J; junction bases unmatched: 2.

In this sample, this clonotype turned up a few times. The chain links TRBV20-1 to TRBJ2-5, with D hard to call. From germline, CDR1 is DFQATT and CDR2 SNEGSKA (reference sequence). The CDR3 totals 13 residues. V was trimmed by 2 bases and J by 5 bases, leaving 12 bases between them. The CDR3 bases are TGCAGTGCTAGAAAGCCGGTGGGGGAGACCCAGTACTTC. Translated, it gives CSARKPVGETQYF.

This clonotype has a handful of counts. The chain recombines TRBV12-3 or TRBV12-4 with TRBJ1-1; the match to TRBD1 covers 8 bases. This CDR3 contains 14 residues. V was clipped by 5 bases and J by 1 base; unmatched bases: 3. The CDR3 DNA reads as TGTGCCAGCAGTAACGACAGGGGGAACACTGAAGCTTTCTTT. Protein product: CASSNDRGNTEAFF.

For this clonotype: One end of the junction fails to match germline, which may point to a read error. Here the CDR3 DNA reads TGTGCTAGCAGCTTACTAGCGGGGCCCCAAGAGACCCAGTACTTC. It is translated as CASSLLAGPQETQYF. The chain links TRBV7-7 to TRBJ2-5, with TRBD2 matching over 10 bases. The germline V gene encodes CDR1 SSHAT and CDR2 FNYEAQ (reference sequence). The length of the CDR3 is 15 residues.

V and J are TRBV2 and TRBJ2-3; D uncertain. The CDR3 sequence is 12 residues long. Trimming cost V 9 bases and J 3 bases, with 10 bases left between them. Germline V gene sequence: CDR1 SNHLY, CDR2 FYNNEI. CDR3 amino acids: CARGVMTDTQYF. The DNA of the CDR3 is TGTGCCAGGGGTGTAATGACAGATACGCAGTATTTT.

The chain links TRBV3-1 to TRBJ1-4, with a possible D match to TRBD1 (6 bases). V shed 4 bases and J shed 8 bases, with 23 bases lying between them. The CDR3 is 17 residues long. Per germline, CDR1 LGHDT and CDR2 YNNKEL (reference sequence). The DNA of the CDR3 is TGTGCCAGCAGCCTCCCTTTAAACGGGACATCTAGAGAAAAACTGTTTTTT. This encodes CASSLPLNGTSREKLFF.

This clonotype has just a few counts. V is TRBV12-3 or TRBV12-4 and J is TRBJ2-5; 14 bases are shared with TRBD2. The length of the CDR3 is 15 residues. V trimming: 6 bases; J trimming: 5 bases; junction bases outside the gene matches: 5. The CDR3 spells CASRGLAGDLETQYF. Here the CDR3 DNA reads TGTGCCAGCAGGGGACTAGCGGGGGATCTGGAGACCCAGTACTTC.

The rearrangement links TRBV18 to TRBJ2-7; TRBD1 might be the D (5 bases). The germline CDR1 and CDR2 sequences are KGHSH and LQKENI. V was clipped by 2 bases and J by 2 bases, with 13 bases between them. The CDR3 contains 15 residues. In DNA, the CDR3 is TGTGCCAGCTCACCAACCTCAGGGAACCCCTACGAGCAGTACGTC. Translating gives CASSPTSGNPYEQYV.

This clonotype was counted between two and nine times. V is TRBV20-1 and J is TRBJ2-1; TRBD2 aligns across 8 bases. In germline, CDR1 is DFQATT, CDR2 SNEGSKA (reference sequence). The CDR3 is 15 residues long. With V trimmed by 5 bases and J by 0 bases, 6 bases remained unmatched. This chain's CDR3 is CSAPRGGISYNEQFF. The DNA of the CDR3 is TGCAGTGCTCCCCGGGGGGGGATCTCCTACAATGAGCAGTTCTTC.

This clonotype was counted a few times. The chain recombines TRBV18 with TRBJ1-1; 8 bases are a match to TRBD1. Trimming at V came to 1 base and at J to 5 bases, leaving 6 bases not matched to a gene. Germline CDR1 KGHSH, CDR2 LQKENI. This CDR3 has 15 residues. CDR3 nucleotides: TGTGCCAGCTCACCACTTACAGGGGGAAGAACTGAAGCTTTCTTT. Translating gives CASSPLTGGRTEAFF.

Note on this clonotype: A much more abundant neighbour one base away suggests this may be a read error. The chain employs TRBV12-5 and TRBJ1-1, with a tentative D call TRBD1 (6 bases). The length of the CDR3 is 15 residues. The germline V gene has CDR1 LGHNT and CDR2 FRNRAP. Trimming left V 8 bases short and J 2 bases short, with 18 bases between. The CDR3 DNA is TGTGCTAGTTGTCTCCACAGGGATCTAAACACTGAAGCTTTCTTT. Its protein product is CASCLHRDLNTEAFF.

The rearrangement links TRBV4-2 to TRBJ1-2; the D gene is possibly TRBD1 (6 bases). The V and J ends lost 3 bases and 4 bases respectively, with 18 bases between them. Germline CDR1 reads LGHNA; CDR2 reads YNFKEQ. The CDR3 consists of 16 residues. The CDR3 spells CASSHTLAQGSYGYTF. CDR3 nucleotide sequence: TGTGCCAGCAGCCACACCCTCGCCCAGGGGAGCTATGGCTACACCTTC.